Presented here are 7 T cell receptor beta chains from one specimen sequenced in a study of cytomegalovirus exposure and HLA in healthy donors. The repertoire was sequenced with immunoSEQ multiplex PCR; TCRdb's copy has only in-frame clones and lacks some. The table records around 260,000 clones, 90% of them present only once. Input material: PBMCs. Receptor source: a woman in her 30s in good health and CMV-seronegative.

V gene TRBV2 combines with J gene TRBJ2-1; D could derive from TRBD1 or TRBD2 (7 bases each). Trimming took off 5 bases at V and 0 bases at J, with 14 bases between the two ends. The CDR3 consists of 16 residues. In germline, CDR1 is SNHLY, CDR2 FYNNEI. This chain's CDR3 is CASSKGASGSYNEQFF. Here the CDR3 DNA reads TGTGCCAGCAGTAAGGGGGCTAGCGGCTCCTACAATGAGCAGTTCTTC.

The genes are TRBV28 and TRBJ2-3, with D uncertain. There are 13 residues in the CDR3. CDR1 MDHEN and CDR2 SYDVKM come from the germline V gene. Trimming shortened V by 3 bases and J by 7 bases, and 11 bases separated the two germline ends. CDR3 DNA: TGTGCCAGCAGTTTCCTGCCGAAGAATACGCAGTATTTT. Protein: CASSFLPKNTQYF.

CDR3 in amino acids: CASSFLGNQPQHF. Here the CDR3 DNA reads TGTGCCAGCAGTTTCCTAGGAAATCAGCCCCAGCATTTT. The gene calls are TRBV27 and TRBJ1-5; the D is unclear. The CDR3 is 13 residues long. V lost 3 bases to trimming and J lost 4 bases, with 7 bases between them. The V gene's germline CDR1 is MNHEY and CDR2 SMNVEV (reference sequence).

The rearrangement joins TRBV4-1 to TRBJ2-7; the match to TRBD1 covers 11 bases. The J segment lost 5 bases and the V segment lost 4 bases, leaving 10 bases of the junction unmatched. This CDR3 is 16 amino acids long. Germline CDR1 and CDR2: MGHRA and YSYEKL. The CDR3 region is CASSRQPGQGVDEQYF. CDR3 bases: TGCGCCAGCAGCCGACAACCGGGACAGGGGGTCGACGAGCAGTACTTC.

The CDR3 region is CASRQTGGEQFF. The CDR3 nucleotides read TGTGCCAGCAGACAGACAGGGGGTGAGCAGTTCTTC. This chain connects TRBV7-9 to TRBJ2-1; 9 bases are a match to TRBD1. The J segment lost 9 bases and the V segment lost 6 bases, leaving 3 bases of the junction unmatched. This CDR3 spans 12 amino acids. The germline CDR1 and CDR2 sequences are SEHNR and FQNEAQ (reference sequence).

The J gene is TRBJ1-1, the V gene TRBV7-9; 9 bases line up with TRBD1. The CDR3 spans 14 residues. Trimming removed 5 bases from V and 1 base from J; junction bases left unmatched: 2. Germline loops: CDR1 SEHNR, CDR2 FQNEAQ (reference sequence). CDR3 loop: CASSKGQGNTEAFF. For the CDR3, the DNA is TGTGCCAGCAGCAAGGGACAGGGGAACACTGAAGCTTTCTTT.

This clone was counted a few times. V gene TRBV29-1 combines with J gene TRBJ1-1; D might be TRBD1 (5 bases). The CDR3 length is 13 residues. Germline assignment: CDR1 SQVTM and CDR2 ANQGSEA. Trimming cost V 4 bases and J 4 bases, with 13 bases left between them. DNA for the CDR3: TGCAGCGTTGCCGGGGGGAGGGGCACTGAAGCTTTCTTT. This translates into CSVAGGRGTEAFF.